This TCR beta chain was documented in a study of blood T cell repertoires in COVID-19. Study as a whole: Acute-phase and convalescent COVID-19 samples originated in the United States, Italy and Spain. Sources were T cells, B-cell-depleted T cells, or PBMCs; the material itself was cDNA or gDNA.

In the original workflow: Amplifying reference gene primers gave estimates of nucleated cell counts. Data came from immunoSEQ multiplex PCR; TCRdb stores just in-frame clones and leaves some out. V and J calls and clone size follow that table, whereas D and trimming were derived from the DNA. This table holds around 270,000 clones, 84% found once. Specimen: peripheral blood. This receptor was obtained from a woman between 40 and 50 years old who had recovered from COVID-19.

CDR3 sequence reads: CASSRRGGPGTKNIQYF. Here the CDR3 DNA reads TGCGCCAGCAGCAGGCGCGGGGGGCCAGGGACCAAAAACATTCAGTACTTC. This sequence joins TRBV5-1 and TRBJ2-4; 8 bases fit TRBD2. Germline CDR1 SGHRS, CDR2 YFSETQ. The junction had 11 bases not matched to a gene; V was cut back by 4 bases and J by 2 bases. This CDR3 has 17 residues.